Below, 7 T cell receptor beta chains from the same sample are listed, as sequenced in a study of blood T cells in healthy people across ages. The authors ran a second PCR of about 6 to 11 cycles using a sample-barcoded 5' primer and a J-beta primer mix. TCRdb analysed the 5' RACE reads with MiXCR anew, one entry per CDR3 protein. The sample contains about 720,000 distinct CDR3 sequences, 22% of which appear only once. The sample was blood. The source of these receptors is a man aged 65-85 years in good health.

This clonotype was seen a few times. Lacking the conserved final phenylalanine or tryptophan, this CDR3 likely reflects a read error. The V gene is TRBV7-6, the J gene TRBJ2-1; D not resolved. Germline CDR1 and CDR2: SGHVS and FNYEAQ. With 1 base removed from V and 3 bases from J, the gap between germline ends came to 10 bases. CDR3 length equals 15 residues. The CDR3 sequence is CASSLGTADYNEQFL. The CDR3 region has the DNA TGTGCCAGCAGCTTAGGTACGGCGGACTACAATGAGCAGTTCCTC.

The CDR3 bases are TGTGCCAGCAGTGGGGGACAGACCGAGCAGTACTTC. Translation: CASSGGQTEQYF. This chain joins TRBV2 and TRBJ2-5; TRBD1 matches at 7 bases. The last part of the DNA fits TRBJ2-7 better; the J call may be wrong. Germline V gives CDR1 SNHLY, CDR2 FYNNEI. The CDR3 is 12 residues long.

V is TRBV15 and J is TRBJ2-3; 9 bases map to TRBD1. Germline V gene sequence: CDR1 LNHNV, CDR2 YYDKDF (reference sequence). This CDR3 spans 16 amino acids. V shed 5 bases, J shed 10 bases, and the junction held 16 bases outside the gene matches. This CDR3 reads CATSLNYVTGGKAQYF. Here the CDR3 DNA reads TGTGCCACCAGCCTAAATTACGTCACAGGGGGCAAGGCGCAGTATTTT.

About this clonotype itself: A much larger clone differs from this one at a single base, so this may be a read error. The chain links TRBV5-1 to TRBJ2-5; D uncertain. The CDR3 length is 13 residues. CDR1 and CDR2 from the germline V gene are SGHRS and YFSETQ. The CDR3 DNA reads as TGCGCCAGCAGCTTGGGACCGATAGAGATCCAGTACTTC. Translated, it gives CASSLGPIEIQYF.

The chain uses TRBV12-3 or TRBV12-4 and TRBJ2-1, with 10 bases fitting TRBD2. This CDR3 is built from 13 residues. The V gene end was trimmed by 6 bases and the J gene end by 8 bases; junction bases not matched to a gene: 4. Written as DNA, the CDR3 is TGTGCCAGCAGAGCGGGAGGGCCATATGAGCAGTTCTTC. Encoded protein: CASRAGGPYEQFF.

This chain uses TRBV7-9 with TRBJ2-4; 7 bases line up with TRBD2. Looked up from germline, CDR1 is SEHNR and CDR2 is FQNEAQ (reference sequence). There are 15 residues in the CDR3. J gave up 0 bases and V 6 bases, and 5 bases lay outside the gene matches. CDR3 loop: CASSGEGKAKNIQYF. The CDR3 nucleotides are TGTGCCAGCAGTGGGGAGGGAAAAGCCAAAAACATTCAGTACTTC. Combining the CDR3 with reference TRBV7-9 and TRBJ2-4 gives the whole variable domain DTGVSQNPRHKITKRGQNVTFRCDPISEHNRLYWYRQTLGQGPEFLTYFQNEAQLEKSRLLSDRFSAERPKGSFSTLEIQRTEQGDSAMYLCASSGEGKAKNIQYFGAGTRLSVL.

A few counts support this clonotype. This chain uses TRBV24-1 with TRBJ2-1; 9 nucleotides line up with TRBD2. CDR3 length equals 16 residues. Germline V gene data show CDR1 as KGHDR and CDR2 as SFDVKD. V lost 3 bases to trimming and J lost 3 bases; unmatched junction nucleotides: 5. CDR3 loop: CATSDNSGRVYNEQFF. Written as DNA, the CDR3 is TGTGCCACCAGTGATAATAGCGGGAGAGTCTACAATGAGCAGTTCTTC.